This TCR beta chain originates from a study of OX40 agonist ivuxolimab in advanced cancers. About the research overall: Patients treated during dose escalation were battling hepatocellular carcinoma, melanoma, renal cell or head and neck cancer.

The CDR3 runs to 14 residues. The V gene's germline CDR1 is LGHNT and CDR2 FRNRAP. The ends lost 5 bases at V and 3 bases at J; junction bases unmatched: 4. Assay used: immunoSEQ multiplex PCR; TCRdb lists only in-frame clones, some missing. Seen here are approximately 82,000 clones, around 90% observed once, and the top ten hold approximately 0.71%. The sequence was obtained from an adult with an advanced solid tumor such as melanoma, head and neck, liver or kidney cancer. The material sequenced was CD4+ or CD8+ T cells sorted from blood, taken in a trial of the OX40 agonist ivuxolimab. The rearrangement joins TRBV12-5 to TRBJ1-1, with 9 positions matching TRBD1. The CDR3 reads CASGLTGGYTEAFF. The DNA for the CDR3 is TGTGCTAGTGGTCTCACAGGGGGCTACACTGAAGCTTTCTTT.